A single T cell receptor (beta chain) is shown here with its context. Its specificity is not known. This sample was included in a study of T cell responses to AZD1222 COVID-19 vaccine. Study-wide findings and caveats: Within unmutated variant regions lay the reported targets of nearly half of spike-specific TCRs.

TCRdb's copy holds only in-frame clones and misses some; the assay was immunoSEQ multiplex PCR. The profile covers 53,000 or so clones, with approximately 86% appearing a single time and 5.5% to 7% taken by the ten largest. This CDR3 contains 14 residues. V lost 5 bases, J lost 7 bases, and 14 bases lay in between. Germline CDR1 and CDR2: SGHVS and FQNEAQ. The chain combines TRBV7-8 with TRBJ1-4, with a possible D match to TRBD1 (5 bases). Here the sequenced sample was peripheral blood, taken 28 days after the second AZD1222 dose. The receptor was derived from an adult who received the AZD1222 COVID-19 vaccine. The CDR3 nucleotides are TGTGCCAGCAGCCCAGACAGAGGTGGTGAAAAACTGTTTTTT. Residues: CASSPDRGGEKLFF.